This TCR beta chain was captured in a study of T cell repertoires in cytomegalovirus infection. Trimming left V 8 bases short and J 4 bases short, with 18 bases between. Per germline, CDR1 SEHNR and CDR2 FQNEAQ (reference sequence). This CDR3 region has 15 residues. TCRdb re-called the reads with MiXCR, one entry per CDR3 protein. The sample yields about 920,000 distinct CDR3 sequences, under 40% seen once. For this clonotype: Its cognate antigen is unknown.

The receptor's source is a human donor in good health (CMV status not recorded). Some clones in this sample may be carry-over from other donors' samples. This sample comprised cultured CD8+ T cells from PBMCs, obtained from culture after CMV antigen stimulation. This chain joins TRBV7-9 and TRBJ2-1; D is perhaps TRBD2 (6 bases). The CDR3 DNA is TGTGCCAGCTCTTGGGTAGCGGCTCTTTACAATGAGCAGTTCTTC. Translated: CASSWVAALYNEQFF.